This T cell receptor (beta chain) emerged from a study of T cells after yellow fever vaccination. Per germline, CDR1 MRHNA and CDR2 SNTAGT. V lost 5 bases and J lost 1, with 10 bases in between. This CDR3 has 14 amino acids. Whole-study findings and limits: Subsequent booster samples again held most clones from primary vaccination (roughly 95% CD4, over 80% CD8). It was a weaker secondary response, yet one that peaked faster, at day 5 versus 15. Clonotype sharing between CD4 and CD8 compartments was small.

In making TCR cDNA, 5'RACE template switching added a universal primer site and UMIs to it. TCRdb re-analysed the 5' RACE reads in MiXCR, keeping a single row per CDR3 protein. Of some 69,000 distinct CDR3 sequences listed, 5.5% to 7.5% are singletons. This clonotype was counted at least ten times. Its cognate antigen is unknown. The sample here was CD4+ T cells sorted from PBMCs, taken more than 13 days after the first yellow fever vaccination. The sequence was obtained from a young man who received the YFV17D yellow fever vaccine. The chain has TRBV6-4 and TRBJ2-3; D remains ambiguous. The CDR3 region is CASSLGYRTDTQYF. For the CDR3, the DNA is TGTGCCAGCAGTCTAGGTTATCGCACAGATACGCAGTATTTT.